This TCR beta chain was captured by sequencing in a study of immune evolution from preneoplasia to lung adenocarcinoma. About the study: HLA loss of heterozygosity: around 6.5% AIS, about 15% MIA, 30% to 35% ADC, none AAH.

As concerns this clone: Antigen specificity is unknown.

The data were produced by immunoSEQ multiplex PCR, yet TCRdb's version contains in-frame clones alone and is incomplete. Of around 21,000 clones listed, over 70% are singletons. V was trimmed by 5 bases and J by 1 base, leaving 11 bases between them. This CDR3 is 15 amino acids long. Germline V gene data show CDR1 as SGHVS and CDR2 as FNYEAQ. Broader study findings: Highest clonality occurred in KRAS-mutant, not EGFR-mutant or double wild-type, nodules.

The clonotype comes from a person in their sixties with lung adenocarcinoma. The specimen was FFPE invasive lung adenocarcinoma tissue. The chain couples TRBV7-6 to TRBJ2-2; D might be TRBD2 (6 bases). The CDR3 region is CASSLGRENTGELFF. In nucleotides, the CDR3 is TGTGCCAGCAGCCTGGGGCGGGAGAACACCGGGGAGCTGTTTTTT.